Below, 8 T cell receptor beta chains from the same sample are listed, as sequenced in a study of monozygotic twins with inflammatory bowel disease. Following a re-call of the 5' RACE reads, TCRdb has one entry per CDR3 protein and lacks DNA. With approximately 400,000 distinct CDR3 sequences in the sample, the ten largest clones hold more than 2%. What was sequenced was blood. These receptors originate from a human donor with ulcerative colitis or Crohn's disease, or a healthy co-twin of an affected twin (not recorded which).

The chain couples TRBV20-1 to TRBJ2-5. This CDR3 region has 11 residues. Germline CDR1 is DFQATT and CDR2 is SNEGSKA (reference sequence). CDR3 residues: CSEGDQETQYF.

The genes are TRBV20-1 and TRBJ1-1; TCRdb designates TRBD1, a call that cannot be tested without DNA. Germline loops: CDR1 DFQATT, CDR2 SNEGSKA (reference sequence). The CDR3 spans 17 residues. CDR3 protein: CSAHLWPRRAQNTEAFF.

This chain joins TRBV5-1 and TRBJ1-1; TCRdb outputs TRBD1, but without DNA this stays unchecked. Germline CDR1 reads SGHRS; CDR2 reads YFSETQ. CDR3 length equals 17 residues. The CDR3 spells CASSPGQGALLDTEAFF.

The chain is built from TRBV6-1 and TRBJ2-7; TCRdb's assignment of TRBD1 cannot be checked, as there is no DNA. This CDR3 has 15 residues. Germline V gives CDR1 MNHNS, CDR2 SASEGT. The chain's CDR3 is CASLPSGTGGYEQYF.

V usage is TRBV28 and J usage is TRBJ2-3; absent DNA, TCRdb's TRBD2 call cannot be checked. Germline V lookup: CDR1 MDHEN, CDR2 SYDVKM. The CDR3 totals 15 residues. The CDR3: CASSIERIDTDTQYF.

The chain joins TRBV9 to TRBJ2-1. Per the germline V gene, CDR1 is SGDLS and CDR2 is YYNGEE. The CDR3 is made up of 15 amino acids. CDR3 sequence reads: CASSVDYSSYNEQFF.

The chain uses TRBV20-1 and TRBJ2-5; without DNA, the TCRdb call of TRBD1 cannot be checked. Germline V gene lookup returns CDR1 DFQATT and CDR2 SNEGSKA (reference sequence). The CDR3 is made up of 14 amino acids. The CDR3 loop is CSAKGWWRQETQYF.

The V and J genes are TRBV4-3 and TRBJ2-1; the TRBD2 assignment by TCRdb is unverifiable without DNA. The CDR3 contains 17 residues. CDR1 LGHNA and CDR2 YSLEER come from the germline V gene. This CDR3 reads CASSQDQGGIVNDEQFF.